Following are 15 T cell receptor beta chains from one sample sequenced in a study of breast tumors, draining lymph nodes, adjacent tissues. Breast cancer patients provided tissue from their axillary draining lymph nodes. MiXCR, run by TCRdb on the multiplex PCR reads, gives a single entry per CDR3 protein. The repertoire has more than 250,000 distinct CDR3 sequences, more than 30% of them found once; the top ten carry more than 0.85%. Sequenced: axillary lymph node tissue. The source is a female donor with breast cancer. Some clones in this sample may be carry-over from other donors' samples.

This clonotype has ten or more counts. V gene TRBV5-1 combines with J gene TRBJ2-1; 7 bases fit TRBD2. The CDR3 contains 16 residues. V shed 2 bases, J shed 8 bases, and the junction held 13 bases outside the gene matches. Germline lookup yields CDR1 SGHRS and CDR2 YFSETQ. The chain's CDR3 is CASSFSSSGQGYEQFF. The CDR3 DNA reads TGCGCCAGCAGCTTTTCTTCTAGCGGACAAGGGTATGAGCAGTTCTTC.

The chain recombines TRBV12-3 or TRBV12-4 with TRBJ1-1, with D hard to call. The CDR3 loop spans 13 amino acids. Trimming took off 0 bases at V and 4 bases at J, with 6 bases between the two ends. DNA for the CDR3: TGTGCCAGCAGTTTAGCGGAGTTCACTGAAGCTTTCTTT. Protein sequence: CASSLAEFTEAFF.

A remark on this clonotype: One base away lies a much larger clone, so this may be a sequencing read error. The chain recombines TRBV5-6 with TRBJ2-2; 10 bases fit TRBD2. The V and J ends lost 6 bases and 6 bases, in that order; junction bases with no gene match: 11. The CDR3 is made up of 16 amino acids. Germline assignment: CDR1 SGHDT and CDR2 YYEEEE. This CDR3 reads CASNFLASGSPGELFF. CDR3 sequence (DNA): TGTGCCAGCAACTTTCTGGCTAGCGGGAGTCCCGGGGAGCTGTTTTTT.

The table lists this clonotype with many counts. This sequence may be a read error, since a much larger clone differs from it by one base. The CDR3 nucleotides read TGCAGTGCTAGCAACAGGGTTAATCCACCCCTCCACTTT. This gives the protein CSASNRVNPPLHF. This chain joins TRBV20-1 and TRBJ1-6; possible D gene TRBD1, 6 bases. CDR3 size: 13 residues. Looked up from germline, CDR1 is DFQATT and CDR2 is SNEGSKA (reference sequence).

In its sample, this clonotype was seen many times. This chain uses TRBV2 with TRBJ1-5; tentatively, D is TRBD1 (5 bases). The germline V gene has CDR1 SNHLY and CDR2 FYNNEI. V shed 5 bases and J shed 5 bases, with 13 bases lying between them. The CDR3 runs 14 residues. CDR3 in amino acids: CASSQDTLDQPQHF. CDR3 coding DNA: TGTGCCAGCAGTCAGGACACACTAGATCAGCCCCAGCATTTT.

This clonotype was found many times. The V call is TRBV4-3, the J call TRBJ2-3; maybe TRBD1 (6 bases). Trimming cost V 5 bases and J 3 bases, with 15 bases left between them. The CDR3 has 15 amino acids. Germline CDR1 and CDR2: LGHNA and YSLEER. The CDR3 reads CASSSAGTPTDTQYF. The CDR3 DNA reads TGCGCCAGCAGCTCGGCCGGGACACCTACAGATACGCAGTATTTT.

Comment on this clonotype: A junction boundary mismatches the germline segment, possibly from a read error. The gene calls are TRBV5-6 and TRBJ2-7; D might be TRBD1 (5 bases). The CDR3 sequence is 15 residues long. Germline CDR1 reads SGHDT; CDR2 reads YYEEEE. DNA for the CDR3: TGTGCCAGCAGCTCCGTCGTGGACAACTCCTACGGGCAGTACTTC. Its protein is CASSSVVDNSYGQYF.

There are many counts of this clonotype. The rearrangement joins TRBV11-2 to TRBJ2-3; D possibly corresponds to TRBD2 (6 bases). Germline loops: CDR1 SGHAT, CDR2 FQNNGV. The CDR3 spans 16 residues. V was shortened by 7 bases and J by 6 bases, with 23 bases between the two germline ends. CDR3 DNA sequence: TGTGCCAGCACTCCCCGGGACTCGCCCCTCCGGGATACGCAGTATTTT. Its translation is CASTPRDSPLRDTQYF.

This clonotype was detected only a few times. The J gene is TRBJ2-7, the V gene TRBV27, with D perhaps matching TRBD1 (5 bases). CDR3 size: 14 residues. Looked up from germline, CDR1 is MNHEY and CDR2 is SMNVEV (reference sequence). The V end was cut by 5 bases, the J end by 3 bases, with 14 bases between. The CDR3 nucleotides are TGTGCCAGCAGTACGGGTAACAGGATCTACGAGCAGTACTTC. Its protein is CASSTGNRIYEQYF.

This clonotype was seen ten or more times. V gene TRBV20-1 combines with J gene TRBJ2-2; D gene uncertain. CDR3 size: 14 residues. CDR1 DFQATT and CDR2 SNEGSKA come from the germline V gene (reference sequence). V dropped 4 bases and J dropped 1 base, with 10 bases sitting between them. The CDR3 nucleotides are TGCAGTGCTATTTGGGATGTGAACACCGGGGAGCTGTTTTTT. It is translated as CSAIWDVNTGELFF.

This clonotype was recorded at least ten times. This chain's CDR3 is CATGLAGGTDTQYF. The DNA of the CDR3 is TGTGCCACCGGACTAGCGGGAGGCACAGATACGCAGTATTTT. The chain employs TRBV2 and TRBJ2-3, with 13 bases matching TRBD2. J was trimmed by 1 base and V by 10 bases; bases with no gene match: 2. Germline CDR1 SNHLY, CDR2 FYNNEI. The CDR3 extends over 14 amino acids.

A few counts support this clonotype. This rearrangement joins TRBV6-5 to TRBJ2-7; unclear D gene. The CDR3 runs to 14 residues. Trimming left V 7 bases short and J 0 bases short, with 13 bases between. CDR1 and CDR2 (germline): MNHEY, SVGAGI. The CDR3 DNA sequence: TGTGCCAGCACCCAGACGTGGGCCTCCTACGAGCAGTACTTC. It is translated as CASTQTWASYEQYF.

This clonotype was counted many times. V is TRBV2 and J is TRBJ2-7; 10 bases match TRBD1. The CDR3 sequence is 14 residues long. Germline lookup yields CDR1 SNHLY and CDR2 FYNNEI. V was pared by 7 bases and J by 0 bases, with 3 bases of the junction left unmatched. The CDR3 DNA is TGTGCCAGCAATCGGGACAGGGGCTCCTACGAGCAGTACTTC. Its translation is CASNRDRGSYEQYF.

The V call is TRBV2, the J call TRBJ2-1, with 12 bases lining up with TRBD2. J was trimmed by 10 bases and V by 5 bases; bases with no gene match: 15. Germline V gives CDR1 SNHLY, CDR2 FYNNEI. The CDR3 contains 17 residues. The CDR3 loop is CASSLSPSGRAMQEQFF. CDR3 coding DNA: TGTGCCAGCAGTTTATCTCCTAGCGGGAGGGCCATGCAAGAGCAGTTCTTC.

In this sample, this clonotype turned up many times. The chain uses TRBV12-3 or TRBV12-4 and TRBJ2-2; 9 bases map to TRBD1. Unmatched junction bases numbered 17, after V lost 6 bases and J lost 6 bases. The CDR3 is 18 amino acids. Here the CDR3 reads CASSLAPTGQGSAGELFF. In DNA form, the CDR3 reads TGTGCCAGCAGCCTAGCACCCACGGGACAGGGTAGCGCCGGGGAGCTGTTTTTT.